A single sample gave rise to the 27 T cell receptor beta chains below, sequenced in a study of blood T cells in healthy people across ages. It was with a sample-barcoded 5' primer and a J-beta primer mix that a second PCR of roughly 7 to 12 cycles was run. MiXCR, run by TCRdb on the 5' RACE reads, gives a single entry per CDR3 protein. Of about 800,000 distinct CDR3 sequences listed, 25% are singletons. The same sample was also studied in work on T cells of mothers and their children.

The sequenced sample consisted of blood. The receptors originated from a boy between 10 and 17 years old in good health.

The DNA for the CDR3 is TGTGCCAGCAGCTTAGCCGATGCAGGTTCACCCCTCCACTTT. Translating gives CASSLADAGSPLHF. J is TRBJ1-6 and V is TRBV7-6; no firm D call. The CDR3 contains 14 residues. CDR1 and CDR2 (germline): SGHVS, FNYEAQ. Trimming stripped 0 bases from V and 9 bases from J, with 9 bases between.

This chain uses TRBV20-1 with TRBJ2-1; D ambiguous. V dropped 2 bases and J dropped 9 bases, with 8 bases sitting between them. There are 11 residues in the CDR3. CDR1 is DFQATT, CDR2 SNEGSKA, per germline (reference sequence). The CDR3 DNA is TGCAGTGCTAGATCAACCGGTGAGCAGTTCTTC. Translation gives CSARSTGEQFF.

This clonotype has only a few counts. The chain employs TRBV29-1 and TRBJ1-1; D remains ambiguous. Germline-derived CDR1 and CDR2 are SQVTM and ANQGSEA. This CDR3 spans 13 amino acids. V was trimmed by 3 bases and J by 0 bases, leaving 8 bases between them. Here the CDR3 reads CSVEAPMNTEAFF. The CDR3 DNA follows: TGCAGCGTTGAGGCGCCCATGAACACTGAAGCTTTCTTT.

The chain uses TRBV5-1 and TRBJ1-4, with D unclear. The CDR3 is made up of 15 amino acids. Germline CDR1 SGHRS, CDR2 YFSETQ. Trimming removed 0 bases at V and 0 bases at J, with 6 bases between. In nucleotides, the CDR3 is TGCGCCAGCAGCTTGGACCGAACAACTAATGAAAAACTGTTTTTT. This sequence encodes CASSLDRTTNEKLFF.

The chain uses TRBV13 and TRBJ2-7; 9 bases line up with TRBD1. V trimming: 5 bases; J trimming: 7 bases; junction bases outside the gene matches: 9. The germline V gene encodes CDR1 PRHDT and CDR2 FYEKMQ (reference sequence). This CDR3 has 14 amino acids. In nucleotides, the CDR3 is TGTGCCAGCAGCCTCGACAGGGGGAGAGGGGAGCAGTACTTC. As protein: CASSLDRGRGEQYF.

This sequence joins TRBV5-5 and TRBJ1-6; 9 bases are shared with TRBD1. V shed 4 bases, J shed 4 bases, and the junction held 12 bases outside the gene matches. This CDR3 contains 18 residues. CDR1 SGHKS and CDR2 YYEKEE come from the germline V gene (reference sequence). The DNA for the CDR3 is TGTGCCAGCAGCAACGGACAGGGGTTCGAAAGATATAATTCACCCCTCCACTTT. Translating it yields CASSNGQGFERYNSPLHF.

This clonotype turned up a few times. J is TRBJ2-5 and V is TRBV20-1; D might be TRBD1 (5 bases). The DNA end is a closer match to TRBJ2-1, so the J assignment may be wrong. CDR1 DFQATT and CDR2 SNEGSKA come from the germline V gene (reference sequence). The CDR3 has 17 residues. The CDR3 bases are TGCAGTGCTAGAGAGTTTCCAGAGCCGTCGGGTAGGGGTGAGCAGTTCTTC. Translated: CSAREFPEPSGRGEQFF.

This clonotype has more than one count but fewer than ten. This sequence joins TRBV7-9 and TRBJ1-4; unclear D gene. The germline gives CDR1 SEHNR, CDR2 FQNEAQ (reference sequence). V was trimmed by 3 bases and J by 8 bases, leaving 10 bases between them. This CDR3 comprises 13 residues. This CDR3 is CASSFLEGEKLFF. The CDR3 nucleotides read TGTGCCAGCAGCTTTTTGGAGGGCGAAAAACTGTTTTTT.

J is TRBJ2-5 and V is TRBV24-1; 7 bases agree with TRBD2. The J call may be faulty, since TRBJ2-1 better matches the DNA end. The germline CDR1 and CDR2 sequences are KGHDR and SFDVKD. This CDR3 has 16 amino acids. The CDR3 reads CATSDLTSPTYNEQFF. DNA of the CDR3: TGTGCCACCAGTGACCTGACTAGCCCTACTTACAATGAGCAGTTCTTC.

The chain recombines TRBV4-3 with TRBJ1-1; no reliable D call. Germline V gene data show CDR1 as LGHNA and CDR2 as YSLEER. The CDR3 is made up of 13 amino acids. Deletions cut 0 bases from V and 6 bases from J, with 8 bases between. The CDR3 nucleotides read TGCGCCAGCAGCCAAGATCATGGAGCTGAAGCTTTCTTT. It codes for CASSQDHGAEAFF.

The chain uses TRBV12-3 or TRBV12-4 and TRBJ2-5, with 7 bases fitting TRBD1. The CDR3 loop spans 14 amino acids. V gave up 6 bases and J gave up 5 bases; unmatched junction bases: 9. The CDR3 DNA reads TGTGCCAGCAGAAGAACAGGGGAAGGGGAGACCCAGTACTTC. Translated, it gives CASRRTGEGETQYF.

The chain has TRBV5-1 and TRBJ1-3; D is possibly TRBD1 (6 bases). Germline loops: CDR1 SGHRS, CDR2 YFSETQ. This CDR3 is 17 amino acids long. The germline V and J ends were trimmed by 1 base and 0 bases, with 14 bases remaining between them. The CDR3: CASSLNTGTNSGNTIYF. CDR3 nucleotides: TGCGCCAGCAGCTTGAATACAGGGACCAACTCTGGAAACACCATATATTTT.

A few counts support this clonotype. The gene calls are TRBV6-5 and TRBJ1-1; no clear D. Germline CDR1 MNHEY, CDR2 SVGAGI. V gave up 6 bases and J gave up 3 bases, with 11 bases separating them. The CDR3 runs to 13 residues. As DNA, the CDR3 is TGTGCCAGCAGATCTCGGAGGGACACTGAAGCTTTCTTT. Its translation is CASRSRRDTEAFF.

The V and J genes are TRBV5-6 and TRBJ2-1, with D tentatively TRBD2 (6 bases). The end of the DNA aligns better with TRBJ2-5, so the J call may be wrong. CDR3 length: 15 amino acids. From germline, CDR1 is SGHDT and CDR2 YYEEEE. CDR3: CASSSPGDLAKTQYF. The CDR3 DNA follows: TGTGCCAGCAGCTCACCCGGGGACCTAGCGAAGACCCAGTACTTC.

V and J are TRBV11-2 and TRBJ2-1; 7 nucleotides align to TRBD2. J was trimmed by 4 bases and V by 4 bases; bases with no gene match: 7. Germline CDR1 is SGHAT and CDR2 is FQNNGV. The CDR3 is 15 amino acids. Here the CDR3 DNA reads TGTGCCAGCAGCTCTCTCCTAGCGGCGTACAATGAGCAGTTCTTC. Translating it yields CASSSLLAAYNEQFF.

The chain uses TRBV10-3 and TRBJ2-5; tentatively, D is TRBD1 (5 bases). Judging by the DNA end, TRBJ2-7 fits better; the J call may be wrong. Germline CDR1 ENHRY, CDR2 SYGVKD. The CDR3 spans 14 residues. The CDR3, as DNA: TGTGCCATCAGTGAGGGTCTGGGGCTCTACGAGCAGTACTTC. It yields the protein CAISEGLGLYEQYF.

The rearrangement joins TRBV5-4 to TRBJ1-3, with D maybe TRBD1 (6 bases). The CDR3 sequence is 15 residues long. In germline, CDR1 is SGHNT, CDR2 YYREEE (reference sequence). The germline V and J ends were trimmed by 0 bases and 2 bases, with 9 bases remaining between them. The CDR3 sequence is CASSLDAGAGNTIYF. CDR3 bases: TGTGCCAGCAGCTTGGACGCAGGGGCTGGAAACACCATATATTTT. The full variable domain, rest sourced from reference TRBV5-4 and TRBJ1-3, is ETGVTQSPTHLIKTRGQQVTLRCSSQSGHNTVSWYQQALGQGPQFIFQYYREEENGRGNFPPRFSGLQFPNYSSELNVNALELDDSALYLCASSLDAGAGNTIYFGEGSWLTVV.

This clonotype has a handful of counts. The rearrangement links TRBV12-3 or TRBV12-4 to TRBJ2-7; tentatively, D is TRBD2 (6 bases). CDR3 length: 15 residues. The V end lost 1 base, the J end lost 5 bases, and 15 bases lay between the germline ends. In DNA form, the CDR3 reads TGTGCCAGCAGTTTAGGGCGGGGAGCCCGTCACGAGCAGTACTTC. It yields the protein CASSLGRGARHEQYF.

This clonotype has only a few counts. V is TRBV3-1 and J is TRBJ2-1; 10 bases agree with TRBD1. The DNA end favors TRBJ2-7, so the J call may be wrong. The germline V gene has CDR1 LGHDT and CDR2 YNNKEL (reference sequence). The CDR3 covers 18 residues. The CDR3 loop reads CASSQAWSGDRGPYEQYF. The CDR3 DNA follows: TGTGCCAGCAGCCAAGCATGGTCGGGGGACAGGGGTCCCTACGAGCAGTACTTC.

This clonotype was detected only a few times. V is TRBV6-1 and J is TRBJ2-7; 7 nucleotides line up with TRBD2. The J call may be incorrect, as the DNA end agrees better with TRBJ2-1. Germline lookup yields CDR1 MNHNS and CDR2 SASEGT. CDR3 size: 17 residues. Here the CDR3 DNA reads TGTGCCAGCACCATCCCCGGACTAGTTGGCCGGAGCGATGAGCAGTTCTTC. This sequence encodes CASTIPGLVGRSDEQFF.

The V call is TRBV5-5, the J call TRBJ1-2, with a weak D call TRBD1 (6 bases). This CDR3 is 13 amino acids long. V lost 4 bases, J lost 3 bases, and 10 bases lay in between. Germline V gene data show CDR1 as SGHKS and CDR2 as YYEKEE (reference sequence). Here the CDR3 DNA reads TGTGCCAGCAGCCAACAGGGCCACTATGGCTACACCTTC. This translates into CASSQQGHYGYTF.

This clonotype has just one count. V usage is TRBV5-1 and J usage is TRBJ2-1; 9 nucleotides match TRBD2. The CDR3 contains 15 residues. The V segment lost 4 bases and the J segment 7 bases; nucleotides outside the gene matches: 9. From germline, CDR1 is SGHRS and CDR2 YFSETQ. The CDR3 region has the DNA TGCGCCAGCAGCCGAGCGGGGGGCCTTCTTAATGAGCAGTTCTTC. This gives the protein CASSRAGGLLNEQFF.

This chain connects TRBV28 to TRBJ2-1; D gene unclear. Per germline, CDR1 MDHEN and CDR2 SYDVKM. The CDR3 loop spans 15 amino acids. The V gene lost 3 bases and the J gene lost 0 bases, with 9 bases spanning the gap. CDR3 amino acids: CASSFGRSSYNEQFF. The CDR3 DNA sequence: TGTGCCAGCAGTTTTGGCCGCAGCTCCTACAATGAGCAGTTCTTC.

To note about this clonotype: Since the CDR3 does not end with the conserved phenylalanine or tryptophan, this likely comes from a read error. The chain couples TRBV28 to TRBJ2-1; unclear D gene. Trimming took 1 base from V and 2 from J, leaving 12 bases between them. The CDR3 totals 16 residues. The germline gives CDR1 MDHEN, CDR2 SYDVKM. Here the CDR3 DNA reads TGTGCCAGCAGTTTATCCAGGACCCGAACCTACAATGAGCAGTTCTCC. Its protein is CASSLSRTRTYNEQFS.

A few counts support this clonotype. The rearrangement links TRBV28 to TRBJ2-7, with D possibly matching TRBD2 (5 bases). The CDR3 is 13 amino acids. Looked up from germline, CDR1 is MDHEN and CDR2 is SYDVKM. Between the trimmed V and J ends, which lost 6 bases and 4 bases, there was a span of 13 bases. This chain's CDR3 is CASREPGLYEQYF. The CDR3 bases are TGTGCCAGCAGGGAACCGGGATTGTACGAGCAGTACTTC. Full variable domain (rest looked up from reference TRBV28 and TRBJ2-7): DVKVTQSSRYLVKRTGEKVFLECVQDMDHENMFWYRQDPGLGLRLIYFSYDVKMKEKGDIPEGYSVSREKKERFSLILESASTNQTSMYLCASREPGLYEQYFGPGTRLTVT.

In this sample, this clonotype turned up a few times. The genes are TRBV5-1 and TRBJ2-7; D is uncertain. V dropped 2 bases and J dropped 0 bases, with 15 bases sitting between them. This CDR3 has 16 residues. Germline lookup yields CDR1 SGHRS and CDR2 YFSETQ. The CDR3 DNA reads TGCGCCAGCAGCTTATCGGCAGACTTAAGCTCCTACGAGCAGTACTTC. It yields the protein CASSLSADLSSYEQYF.

This chain links TRBV4-3 with TRBJ1-4; 7 bases agree with TRBD1. Per the germline V gene, CDR1 is LGHNA and CDR2 is YSLEER. The CDR3 runs 15 residues. The V and J ends lost 8 bases and 7 bases, in that order; junction bases with no gene match: 13. This CDR3 is CASSDQGGAGEKLFF. CDR3 nucleotide sequence: TGCGCCAGCTCCGACCAAGGGGGCGCCGGTGAAAAACTGTTTTTT.